This entry is about one T cell receptor beta chain. Its antigen is currently unknown. The record originates from a study of CD8+ T cells in alopecia areata. Study-wide context: The authors scored treated patients' severity by affected scalp percentage.

Study-wide findings and caveats: Uncertain still, given a single nonresponder, is whether baseline CD8+ expansion links to response.

Germline V gene data show CDR1 as GTSNPN and CDR2 as SVGIG (reference sequence). J lost 5 bases, V lost 8 bases, and 13 bases had no gene match. The CDR3 consists of 14 residues. It was cDNA, reverse transcribed from extracted RNA, that served as the sequencing template. The assay was immunoSEQ multiplex PCR, and TCRdb's table has in-frame clones only and misses some. The sample has some 220,000 clones, less than 75% seen once. The treatment denotes: oral pan-JAK inhibitor, 5-10 mg twice daily. Sorting of PBMCs yielded the CD4+ and CD8+ T cells. The source was CD4+ T cells sorted from blood, collected at week 4, from a patient treated with tofacitinib. The origin of this receptor is a human donor with alopecia areata. The rearrangement links TRBV30 to TRBJ1-1; 8 bases match TRBD1. The DNA of the CDR3 is TGTGCCGGAACCTACAGGGGGGAAGGGACTGAAGCTTTCTTT. Amino acid sequence: CAGTYRGEGTEAFF. The full variable domain, its missing parts supplied by reference TRBV30 and TRBJ1-1, is SQTIHQWPATLVQPVGSPLSLECTVEGTSNPNLYWYRQAAGRGLQLLFYSVGIGQISSEVPQNLSASRPQDRQFILSSKKLLLSDSGFYLCAGTYRGEGTEAFFGQGTRLTVV.